This T cell receptor (beta chain) was identified in a study of blood T cell repertoires in COVID-19. Study-wide context: Collection of acute and convalescent COVID-19 samples took place in the United States, Italy and Spain. Nucleic acid was either cDNA or gDNA, and it came from T cells, B-cell-depleted T cells, or PBMCs.

The CDR3 sequence is 15 residues long. V was shortened by 4 bases and J by 6 bases, with 19 bases between the two germline ends. Per the germline V gene, CDR1 is LNHNV and CDR2 is YYDKDF (reference sequence). Methods used by the authors: Reference gene primer amplification yielded estimated nucleated cell counts. Some clones are missing from TCRdb's copy, which holds only in-frame ones; the method was immunoSEQ multiplex PCR. The D gene and trimming were derived from the DNA, and the V and J assignments and clone size from that table. The sample shows some 250,000 clones, about four fifths of them seen only once.

The clonotype comes from a man younger than 45 who had recovered from COVID-19. Input material: peripheral blood. The chain employs TRBV15 and TRBJ2-7; tentatively, D is TRBD2 (6 bases). CDR3 bases: TGTGCCACCAGCATACTCGGGACTTCAGGTGGCGAGCAGTACTTC. This gives the protein CATSILGTSGGEQYF.